What follows describes a single TCR beta chain. The target antigen is unknown. This entry is derived from a study of cytomegalovirus exposure and HLA in healthy donors. The wider study: Of all 400 or so donors who were genotyped, around 79% belonged to the Caucasian-associated ancestry cluster.

Points from the study as a whole: Accurate prediction of HLA-A and HLA-B alleles (for most subjects) was reportedly achieved from TCR beta sequences. It was confirmed in vitro that a few of the CMV-associated chains were specific for CMV antigens.

This PCR relied on a set of 60 Vbeta primers and 13 Jbeta primers. This table comes from immunoSEQ multiplex PCR, and its TCRdb copy is limited to in-frame clones, with some not included. The sample contains about 120,000 clones, 65% to 90% of which appear only once. V lost 5 bases, J lost 7 bases, and 8 bases stayed unmatched. This CDR3 is 15 amino acids long. CDR1 is MNHEY and CDR2 is SMNVEV in the germline V gene (reference sequence). Sequencing was done on a sample of PBMCs. This clonotype originated in a man aged 25-40 years in good health and CMV-seronegative. The chain has TRBV27 and TRBJ1-4; 9 nucleotides line up with TRBD1. CDR3 nucleotides: TGTGCCAGCAGTCTAAGGGACAGGGCTTTTGAAAAACTGTTTTTT. It encodes CASSLRDRAFEKLFF.